Following are 26 T cell receptor beta chains from one sample sequenced in a study of PD-L1 blockade in urothelial cancer. The data were produced by immunoSEQ multiplex PCR, yet TCRdb's version contains in-frame clones alone and is incomplete. The table shows tens of thousands of clones, with 87% occurring only once. Sequenced material: PBMCs, taken around atezolizumab (anti-PD-L1) treatment. The receptor set was obtained from a man in his fifties or sixties with urothelial cancer.

In its sample, this clone was seen a few times. This rearrangement joins TRBV10-1 to TRBJ1-1; D ambiguous. V lost 3 bases to trimming and J lost 5 bases, with 10 bases between them. Germline CDR1 WNHNN, CDR2 SYGVQD (reference sequence). The CDR3 totals 13 residues. CDR3 sequence: CASSESAGTEAFF. The CDR3 nucleotides read TGCGCCAGCAGTGAATCGGCGGGAACTGAAGCTTTCTTT.

V is TRBV5-1 and J is TRBJ2-2, with D tentatively TRBD2 (6 bases). Germline V gene data show CDR1 as SGHRS and CDR2 as YFSETQ. Trimming took off 1 base at V and 5 bases at J, with 12 bases between the two ends. The CDR3 has 15 residues. CDR3 in amino acids: CASSLIGGATGELFF. As DNA, the CDR3 is TGCGCCAGCAGCTTGATAGGAGGGGCTACCGGGGAGCTGTTTTTT.

V is TRBV27 and J is TRBJ2-6; a weak D match, TRBD2 (5 bases). Germline CDR1 MNHEY, CDR2 SMNVEV (reference sequence). Trimming shortened V by 6 bases and J by 3 bases, and 6 bases separated the two germline ends. The CDR3 totals 13 residues. The CDR3 DNA sequence: TGTGCCAGCAGCGGAGGTGGGGCCAACGTCCTGACTTTC. The encoded protein is CASSGGGANVLTF.

The chain uses TRBV7-9 and TRBJ2-7; TRBD2 agrees at 10 bases. The CDR3 covers 16 residues. The germline CDR1 and CDR2 sequences are SEHNR and FQNEAQ (reference sequence). V trimming: 5 bases; J trimming: 0 bases; junction bases outside the gene matches: 7. CDR3: CASSLGSGRLSYEQYF. DNA of the CDR3: TGTGCCAGCAGCCTTGGTAGCGGGAGGCTCTCCTACGAGCAGTACTTC. The full variable domain, in which reference TRBV7-9 and TRBJ2-7 provide the parts outside the CDR3, is DTGVSQNPRHKITKRGQNVTFRCDPISEHNRLYWYRQTLGQGPEFLTYFQNEAQLEKSRLLSDRFSAERPKGSFSTLEIQRTEQGDSAMYLCASSLGSGRLSYEQYFGPGTRLTVT.

CDR3 bases: TGTGCCAGCAGTTTATCTTTACTAGCGGGAGACGAGCAGTACTTC. Amino acids: CASSLSLLAGDEQYF. The rearrangement uses TRBV27 and TRBJ2-7; 11 nucleotides line up with TRBD2. V dropped 0 bases and J dropped 5; count of bases not matched to a gene: 3. Germline V CDR1 and CDR2: MNHEY, SMNVEV (reference sequence). This CDR3 spans 15 amino acids.

The CDR3 sequence is CASSTSPQGWPGTNTIYF. CDR3 nucleotide sequence: TGCGCCAGCAGCACAAGTCCACAGGGATGGCCTGGGACAAACACCATATATTTT. The rearrangement uses TRBV5-1 and TRBJ1-3, with a weak D call TRBD1 (6 bases). Germline-derived CDR1 and CDR2 are SGHRS and YFSETQ. The CDR3 is made up of 18 amino acids. The V end was cut by 4 bases, the J end by 6 bases, with 26 bases between.

The CDR3 reads CASSYSPDSYEQYF. DNA for the CDR3: TGTGCCAGCAGTTACTCTCCAGACTCCTACGAGCAGTACTTC. The genes are TRBV6-6 and TRBJ2-7; D gene unclear. The germline V gene encodes CDR1 MNHNY and CDR2 SVGAGI (reference sequence). The CDR3 extends over 14 amino acids. Between the trimmed V and J ends, which lost 0 bases and 0 bases, there was a span of 6 bases.

The V call is TRBV27, the J call TRBJ2-6; no clear D. V lost 7 bases and J lost 0, with 7 bases in between. From germline, CDR1 is MNHEY and CDR2 SMNVEV (reference sequence). This CDR3 spans 14 amino acids. The CDR3 bases are TGTGCCAGCACCACCGGCTCTGGGGCCAACGTCCTGACTTTC. Its protein product is CASTTGSGANVLTF.

The chain links TRBV10-3 to TRBJ2-7; a weak D match, TRBD1 (6 bases). The CDR3 length is 14 residues. Germline assignment: CDR1 ENHRY and CDR2 SYGVKD. Deletions cut 1 base from V and 4 bases from J, with 11 bases between. This chain's CDR3 is CAISELVGHYEQYF. The CDR3 DNA reads as TGTGCCATCAGTGAGTTGGTGGGACATTACGAGCAGTACTTC.

The V call is TRBV4-1, the J call TRBJ2-2; 10 bases match TRBD1. The CDR3 contains 19 residues. The V and J ends lost 4 bases and 0 bases, in that order; junction bases with no gene match: 11. Germline values: CDR1 MGHRA, CDR2 YSYEKL. DNA for the CDR3: TGCGCCAGCAGCCCCTGGGGACAGGGGTCGATCGCGAACACCGGGGAGCTGTTTTTT. Its translation: CASSPWGQGSIANTGELFF.

The rearrangement joins TRBV6-1 to TRBJ1-5; TRBD1 is a possible D gene (5 bases). Germline lookup yields CDR1 MNHNS and CDR2 SASEGT. V was clipped by 2 bases and J by 5 bases, with 16 bases between them. This CDR3 has 16 amino acids. The CDR3 sequence is CASSELSRVLHQPQHF. CDR3 DNA: TGTGCCAGCAGTGAACTAAGCAGGGTATTACATCAGCCCCAGCATTTT.

The J gene is TRBJ2-3, the V gene TRBV9, with D perhaps matching TRBD1 (5 bases). Per germline, CDR1 SGDLS and CDR2 YYNGEE. With 0 bases removed from V and 6 bases from J, the gap between germline ends came to 8 bases. The CDR3 runs 13 residues. The CDR3 DNA is TGTGCCAGCAGCGTAGGACAGCAGGATACGCAGTATTTT. Protein: CASSVGQQDTQYF.

The gene calls are TRBV29-1 and TRBJ2-1; no definite D call. The CDR3 spans 12 residues. V lost 7 bases to trimming and J lost 0 bases, with 7 bases between them. CDR1 SQVTM and CDR2 ANQGSEA come from the germline V gene. CDR3 DNA sequence: TGCAGCGCTAGGAGCTCCTACAATGAGCAGTTCTTC. It is translated as CSARSSYNEQFF.

J is TRBJ2-2 and V is TRBV5-4, with 10 bases identical to TRBD2. J lost 7 bases, V lost 4 bases, and 7 bases had no gene match. The CDR3 totals 15 residues. Germline V gene sequence: CDR1 SGHNT, CDR2 YYREEE (reference sequence). CDR3 protein: CASSALAGEVGELFF. In DNA form, the CDR3 reads TGTGCCAGCAGCGCGCTAGCGGGAGAGGTCGGGGAGCTGTTTTTT.

This clone came up once. CDR3 coding DNA: TGTGCCAGCAGCTTTAGCTCCTACGAGCAGTACTTC. Protein product: CASSFSSYEQYF. The genes are TRBV7-2 and TRBJ2-7, with D hard to call. V lost 3 bases, J lost 0 bases, and 3 bases lay in between. The CDR3 consists of 12 residues. CDR1 and CDR2 (germline): SGHTA, FQGNSA.

This sequence joins TRBV1 and TRBJ2-5; TRBD2, the D gene given by the table, was not confirmed from the DNA. TRBV1 is a pseudogene. The CDR3 is made up of 17 amino acids. The CDR3 bases are TGCACCAGCAGCCAAGATTTAACTAGCGCGAAGGGGGAGACCCAGTACTTC. Translating gives CTSSQDLTSAKGETQYF.

The V gene is TRBV6-5, the J gene TRBJ2-5, with 8 bases matching TRBD2. This CDR3 has 13 residues. The V and J ends lost 7 bases and 6 bases, in that order; junction bases with no gene match: 7. In germline, CDR1 is MNHEY, CDR2 SVGAGI. CDR3 sequence reads: CASTGLAGQTQYF. The CDR3 DNA is TGTGCCAGCACCGGACTAGCCGGGCAGACCCAGTACTTC.

The V gene is TRBV5-5, the J gene TRBJ2-3, with a possible D match to TRBD1 (5 bases). The CDR3 totals 15 residues. V shed 1 base and J shed 2 bases, with 11 bases lying between them. In germline, CDR1 is SGHKS, CDR2 YYEKEE (reference sequence). CDR3 in amino acids: CASSLHRLLTDTQYF. The CDR3 DNA follows: TGTGCCAGCAGCTTGCACAGGCTACTCACAGATACGCAGTATTTT.

This rearrangement joins TRBV15 to TRBJ2-1, with D tentatively TRBD1 (6 bases). Trimming removed 3 bases at V and 10 bases at J, with 13 bases between. Per the germline V gene, CDR1 is LNHNV and CDR2 is YYDKDF (reference sequence). The CDR3 has 13 amino acids. CDR3 DNA sequence: TGTGCCACCAGCAGGGGGGCCGTCCGGGAGCAGTTCTTC. Translated, it gives CATSRGAVREQFF.

The chain combines TRBV6-1 with TRBJ1-4; 9 bases line up with TRBD1. Looked up from germline, CDR1 is MNHNS and CDR2 is SASEGT. Trimming at V came to 0 bases and at J to 7 bases, leaving 12 bases not matched to a gene. The CDR3 runs to 18 residues. For the CDR3, the DNA is TGTGCCAGCAGTGAAGCCCCCTCTGACAGGGGGAGGATTGAAAAACTGTTTTTT. It translates to CASSEAPSDRGRIEKLFF.

The CDR3 DNA is TGTGCCAGCAGCGTAGCGCCGGACTCGGTTGGCTACACCTTC. It translates to CASSVAPDSVGYTF. The chain employs TRBV9 and TRBJ1-2; D is undetermined. V gave up 0 bases and J gave up 7 bases, with 13 bases separating them. This CDR3 contains 14 residues. Germline V lookup: CDR1 SGDLS, CDR2 YYNGEE. The whole variable domain, filled in from reference TRBV9 and TRBJ1-2, reads DSGVTQTPKHLITATGQRVTLRCSPRSGDLSVYWYQQSLDQGLQFLIQYYNGEERAKGNILERFSAQQFPDLHSELNLSSLELGDSALYFCASSVAPDSVGYTFGSGTRLTVV.

The J gene is TRBJ2-7, the V gene TRBV13, with D unclear. V was pared by 0 bases and J by 0 bases, with 12 bases between. Germline loops: CDR1 PRHDT, CDR2 FYEKMQ (reference sequence). This CDR3 has 16 residues. The CDR3: CASSLGRAASSYEQYF. The CDR3 nucleotides are TGTGCCAGCAGCTTAGGCCGCGCGGCCAGCTCCTACGAGCAGTACTTC.

The genes are TRBV11-2 and TRBJ2-7, with 7 nucleotides matching TRBD2. The CDR3 totals 13 residues. Germline assignment: CDR1 SGHAT and CDR2 FQNNGV. V shed 2 bases, J shed 7 bases, and the junction held 5 bases outside the gene matches. The CDR3 DNA reads as TGTGCCAGCAGCTTATCGGGGGGTGGGGAGCAGTACTTC. Protein: CASSLSGGGEQYF.

Here the CDR3 DNA reads TGTGCCAGTACCCAGGGACAGGGATATGGCTACACCTTC. It is translated as CASTQGQGYGYTF. The V and J genes are TRBV19 and TRBJ1-2, with TRBD1 matching over 9 bases. V shed 7 bases and J 5 bases; nucleotides not matched to a gene: 5. Germline V gives CDR1 LNHDA, CDR2 SQIVND (reference sequence). This CDR3 has 13 amino acids. Variable domain in full (rest from reference TRBV19 and TRBJ1-2): DGGITQSPKYLFRKEGQNVTLSCEQNLNHDAMYWYRQDPGQGLRLIYYSQIVNDFQKGDIAEGYSVSREKKESFPLTVTSAQKNPTAFYLCASTQGQGYGYTFGSGTRLTVV.

The V call is TRBV6-5, the J call TRBJ2-7, with 7 bases aligning to TRBD2. The CDR3 runs 14 residues. CDR1 and CDR2 from the germline V gene are MNHEY and SVGAGI. V was pared by 0 bases and J by 3 bases, with 2 bases of the junction left unmatched. The CDR3 sequence: CASSYSGTIYEQYF. The CDR3 DNA sequence: TGTGCCAGCAGTTACTCGGGGACTATCTACGAGCAGTACTTC.

This chain links TRBV6-5 with TRBJ1-2; TRBD1 might be the D (5 bases). Trimming left V 2 bases short and J 8 bases short, with 9 bases between. The CDR3 is 12 residues long. Germline V gene lookup returns CDR1 MNHEY and CDR2 SVGAGI. Here the CDR3 DNA reads TGTGCCAGCAGTTACCTTCAGGGCGGCTACACCTTC. Its translation: CASSYLQGGYTF.